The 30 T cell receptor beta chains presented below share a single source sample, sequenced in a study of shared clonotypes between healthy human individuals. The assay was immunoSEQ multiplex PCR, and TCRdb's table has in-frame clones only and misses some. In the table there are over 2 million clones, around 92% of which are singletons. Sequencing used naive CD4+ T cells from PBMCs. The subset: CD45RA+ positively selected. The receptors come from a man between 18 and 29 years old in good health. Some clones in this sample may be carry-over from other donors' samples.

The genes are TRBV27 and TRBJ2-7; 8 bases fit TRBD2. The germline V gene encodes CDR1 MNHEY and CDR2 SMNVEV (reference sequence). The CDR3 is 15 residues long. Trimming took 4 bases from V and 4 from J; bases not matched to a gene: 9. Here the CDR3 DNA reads TGTGCCAGCAGTTCACGGAGTAGCGGGAAATACGAGCAGTACTTC. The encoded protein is CASSSRSSGKYEQYF.

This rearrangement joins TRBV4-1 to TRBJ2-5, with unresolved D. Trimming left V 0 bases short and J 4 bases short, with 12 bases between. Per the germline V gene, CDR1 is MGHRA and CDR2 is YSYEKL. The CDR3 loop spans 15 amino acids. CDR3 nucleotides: TGCGCCAGCAGCCAAGAAGAAAAGAGGAGAGAGACCCAGTACTTC. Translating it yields CASSQEEKRRETQYF.

The CDR3 DNA reads TGTGCCAGCAGCCCGTCGCCGGGGTTCTATGGCTACACCTTC. Translating it yields CASSPSPGFYGYTF. This chain connects TRBV6-5 to TRBJ1-2; D remains unclear. The V gene's germline CDR1 is MNHEY and CDR2 SVGAGI. V was pared by 6 bases and J by 4 bases, with 15 bases between. The CDR3 loop spans 14 amino acids.

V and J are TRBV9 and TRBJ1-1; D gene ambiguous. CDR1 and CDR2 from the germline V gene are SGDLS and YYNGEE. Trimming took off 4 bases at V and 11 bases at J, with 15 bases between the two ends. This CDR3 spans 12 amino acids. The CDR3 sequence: CASSPVGRHAFF. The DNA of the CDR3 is TGTGCCAGCAGCCCCGTTGGTAGGCATGCTTTCTTT.

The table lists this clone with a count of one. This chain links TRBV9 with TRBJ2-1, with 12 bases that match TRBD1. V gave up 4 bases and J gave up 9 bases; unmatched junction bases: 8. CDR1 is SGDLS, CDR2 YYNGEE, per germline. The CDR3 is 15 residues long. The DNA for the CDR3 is TGTGCCAGCAGCCTAGGGACAGGGGGCTATTCTGAGCAGTTCTTC. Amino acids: CASSLGTGGYSEQFF. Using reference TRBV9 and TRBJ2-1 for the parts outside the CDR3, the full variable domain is DSGVTQTPKHLITATGQRVTLRCSPRSGDLSVYWYQQSLDQGLQFLIQYYNGEERAKGNILERFSAQQFPDLHSELNLSSLELGDSALYFCASSLGTGGYSEQFFGPGTRLTVL.

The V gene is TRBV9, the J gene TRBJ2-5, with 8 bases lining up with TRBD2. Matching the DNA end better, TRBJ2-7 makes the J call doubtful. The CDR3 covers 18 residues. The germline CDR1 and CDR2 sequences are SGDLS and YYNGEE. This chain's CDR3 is CASSVANGPAGGGNEQYF. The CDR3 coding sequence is TGTGCCAGCAGCGTAGCTAATGGGCCCGCGGGAGGTGGCAACGAGCAGTACTTC.

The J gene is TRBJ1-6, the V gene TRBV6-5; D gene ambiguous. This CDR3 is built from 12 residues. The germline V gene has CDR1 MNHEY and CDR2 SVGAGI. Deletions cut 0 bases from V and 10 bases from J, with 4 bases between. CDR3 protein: CASSYSESPLHF. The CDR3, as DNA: TGTGCCAGCAGTTACTCCGAGTCACCCCTCCACTTT.

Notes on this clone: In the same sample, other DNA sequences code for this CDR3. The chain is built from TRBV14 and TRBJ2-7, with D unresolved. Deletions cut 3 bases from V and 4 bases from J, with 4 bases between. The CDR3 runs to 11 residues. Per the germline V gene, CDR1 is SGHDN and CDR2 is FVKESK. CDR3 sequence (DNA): TGTGCCAGCAGCCACGCATACGAGCAGTACTTC. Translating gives CASSHAYEQYF.

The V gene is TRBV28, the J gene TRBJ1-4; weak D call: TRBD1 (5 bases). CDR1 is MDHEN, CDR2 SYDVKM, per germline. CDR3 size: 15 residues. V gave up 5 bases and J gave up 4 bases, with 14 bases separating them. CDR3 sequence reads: CASSPPGGVNEKLFF. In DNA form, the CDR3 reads TGTGCCAGCAGTCCCCCCGGAGGGGTTAATGAAAAACTGTTTTTT.

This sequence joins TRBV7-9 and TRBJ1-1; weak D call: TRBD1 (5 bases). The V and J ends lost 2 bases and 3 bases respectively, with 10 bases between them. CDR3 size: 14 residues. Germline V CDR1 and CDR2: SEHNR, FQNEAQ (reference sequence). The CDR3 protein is CASSLKRGDTEAFF. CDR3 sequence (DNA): TGTGCCAGCAGCTTAAAACGGGGGGACACTGAAGCTTTCTTT.

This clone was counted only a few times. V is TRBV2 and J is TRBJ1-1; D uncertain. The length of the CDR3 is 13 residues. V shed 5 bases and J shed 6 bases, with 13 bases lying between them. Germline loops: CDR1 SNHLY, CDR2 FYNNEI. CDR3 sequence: CASSHPERAEAFF. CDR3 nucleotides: TGTGCCAGCAGTCACCCTGAGAGGGCTGAAGCTTTCTTT.

The CDR3 reads CASSLVWDTYQPQHF. In DNA form, the CDR3 reads TGTGCCAGCAGCTTAGTTTGGGACACCTATCAGCCCCAGCATTTT. The chain recombines TRBV7-2 with TRBJ1-5; a possible D gene is TRBD1 (6 bases). This CDR3 comprises 15 residues. Germline V gives CDR1 SGHTA, CDR2 FQGNSA. V lost 1 base, J lost 5 bases, and 12 bases lay in between.

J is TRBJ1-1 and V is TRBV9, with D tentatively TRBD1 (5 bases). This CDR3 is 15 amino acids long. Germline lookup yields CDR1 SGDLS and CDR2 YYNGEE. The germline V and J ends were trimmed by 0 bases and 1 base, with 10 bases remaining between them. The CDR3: CASSVAGGENTEAFF. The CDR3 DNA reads TGTGCCAGCAGCGTAGCTGGGGGGGAGAACACTGAAGCTTTCTTT.

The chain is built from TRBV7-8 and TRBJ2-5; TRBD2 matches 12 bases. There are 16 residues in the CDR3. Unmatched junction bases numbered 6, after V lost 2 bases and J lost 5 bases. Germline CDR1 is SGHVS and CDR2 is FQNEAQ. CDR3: CASSLRRLAGVETQYF. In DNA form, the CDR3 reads TGTGCCAGCAGCTTAAGGCGACTAGCGGGAGTGGAGACCCAGTACTTC.

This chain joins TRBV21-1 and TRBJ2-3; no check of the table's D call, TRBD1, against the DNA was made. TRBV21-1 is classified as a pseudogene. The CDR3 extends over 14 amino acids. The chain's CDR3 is CASSKTGLADTQYF. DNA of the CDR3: TGTGCCAGCAGCAAAACAGGCCTCGCAGATACGCAGTATTTT.

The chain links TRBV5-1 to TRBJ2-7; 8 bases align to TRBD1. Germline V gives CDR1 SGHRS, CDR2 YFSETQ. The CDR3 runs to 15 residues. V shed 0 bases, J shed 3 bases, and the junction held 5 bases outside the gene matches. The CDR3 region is CASSLEGQAFYEQYF. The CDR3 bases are TGCGCCAGCAGCTTGGAGGGACAGGCCTTCTACGAGCAGTACTTC.

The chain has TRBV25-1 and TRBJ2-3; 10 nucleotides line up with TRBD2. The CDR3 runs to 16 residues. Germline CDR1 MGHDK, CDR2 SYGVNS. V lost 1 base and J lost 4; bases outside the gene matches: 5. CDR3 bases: TGTGCCAGCAGTGAATTAGCTAGCGGGAGCCCAGATACGCAGTATTTT. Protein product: CASSELASGSPDTQYF.

The CDR3 DNA reads TGTGCCAGCAGCGACGGACAGGGCACCCAGCCCCAGCATTTT. This sequence encodes CASSDGQGTQPQHF. J is TRBJ1-5 and V is TRBV5-8; 8 nucleotides line up with TRBD1. Losses at the gene ends were 4 bases for V and 7 bases for J; bases not matched to a gene: 7. The CDR3 is made up of 14 amino acids. CDR1 is SGHTS, CDR2 YDEGEE, per germline.

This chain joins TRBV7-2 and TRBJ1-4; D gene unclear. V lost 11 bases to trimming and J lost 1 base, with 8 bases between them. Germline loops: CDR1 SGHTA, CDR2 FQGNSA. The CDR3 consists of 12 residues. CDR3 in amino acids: CASRLTNEKLFF. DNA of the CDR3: TGTGCCTCTAGACTAACTAATGAAAAACTGTTTTTT.

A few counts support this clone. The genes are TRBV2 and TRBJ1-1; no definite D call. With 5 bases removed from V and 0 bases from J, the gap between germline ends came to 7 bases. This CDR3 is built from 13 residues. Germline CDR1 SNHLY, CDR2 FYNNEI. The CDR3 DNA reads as TGTGCCAGCAGTCCACAAATGAACACTGAAGCTTTCTTT. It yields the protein CASSPQMNTEAFF.

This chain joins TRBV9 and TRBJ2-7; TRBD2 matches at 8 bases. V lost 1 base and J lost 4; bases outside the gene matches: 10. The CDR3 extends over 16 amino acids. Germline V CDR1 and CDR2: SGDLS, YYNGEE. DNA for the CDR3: TGTGCCAGCAGCGTAAGGTCCAGCGGGAGTGTTTACGAGCAGTACTTC. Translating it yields CASSVRSSGSVYEQYF.

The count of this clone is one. CDR3 region: CASRAIRGAFRYF. CDR3 bases: TGTGCCAGCAGAGCAATCAGGGGGGCGTTTCGGTATTTT. The chain joins TRBV6-5 to TRBJ2-3, with TRBD1 as a possible D gene (7 bases). The V end lost 6 bases, the J end lost 14 bases, and 21 bases lay between the germline ends. The CDR3 contains 13 residues. CDR1 is MNHEY, CDR2 SVGAGI, per germline.

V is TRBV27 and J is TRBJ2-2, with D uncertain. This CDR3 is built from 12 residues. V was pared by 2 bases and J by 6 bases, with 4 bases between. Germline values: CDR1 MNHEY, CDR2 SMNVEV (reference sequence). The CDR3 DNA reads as TGTGCCAGCAGTTTACCTCCCGGGGAGCTGTTTTTT. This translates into CASSLPPGELFF.

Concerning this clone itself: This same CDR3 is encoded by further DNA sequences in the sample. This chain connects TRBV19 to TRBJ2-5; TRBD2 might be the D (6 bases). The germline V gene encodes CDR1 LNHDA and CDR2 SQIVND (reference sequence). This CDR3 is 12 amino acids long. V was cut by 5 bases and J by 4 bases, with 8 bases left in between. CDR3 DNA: TGTGCCAGTAGTTACGGGGGAGAGACCCAGTACTTC. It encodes CASSYGGETQYF.

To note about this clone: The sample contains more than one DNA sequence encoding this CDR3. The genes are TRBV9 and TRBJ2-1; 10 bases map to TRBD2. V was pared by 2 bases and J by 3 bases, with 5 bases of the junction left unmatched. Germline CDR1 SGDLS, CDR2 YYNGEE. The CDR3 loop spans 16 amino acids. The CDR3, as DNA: TGTGCCAGCAGCGTGGGAGGACTAGCGGTCTACAATGAGCAGTTCTTC. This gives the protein CASSVGGLAVYNEQFF.

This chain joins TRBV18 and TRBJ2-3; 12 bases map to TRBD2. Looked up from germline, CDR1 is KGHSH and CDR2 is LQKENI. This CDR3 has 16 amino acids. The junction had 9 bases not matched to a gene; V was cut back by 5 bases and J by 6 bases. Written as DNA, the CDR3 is TGTGCCAGCTCAAGGACTAGCGGGGCTTTGGCGGATACGCAGTATTTT. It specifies CASSRTSGALADTQYF.

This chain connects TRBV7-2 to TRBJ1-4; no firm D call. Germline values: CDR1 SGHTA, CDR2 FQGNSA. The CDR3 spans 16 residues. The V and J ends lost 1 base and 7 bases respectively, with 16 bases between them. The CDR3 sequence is CASSLVGGGVGEKLFF. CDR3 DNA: TGTGCCAGCAGCTTAGTCGGAGGCGGAGTCGGTGAAAAACTGTTTTTT.

The CDR3, as DNA: TGTGCCAGCAGCTCAGGGGTGAATGAGCAGTTCTTC. Its protein product is CASSSGVNEQFF. The V and J genes are TRBV11-3 and TRBJ2-1; possible D gene TRBD1, 6 bases. Germline V CDR1 and CDR2: SGHNT, YENEEA. This CDR3 is 12 amino acids long. V was clipped by 4 bases and J by 7 bases, with 8 bases between them.

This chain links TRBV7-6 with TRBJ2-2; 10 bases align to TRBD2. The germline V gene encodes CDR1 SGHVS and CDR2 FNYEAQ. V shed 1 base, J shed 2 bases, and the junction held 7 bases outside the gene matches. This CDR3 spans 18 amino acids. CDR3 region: CASSLVSSGRVNTGELFF. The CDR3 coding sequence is TGTGCCAGCAGCTTAGTTTCTAGCGGGAGAGTAAACACCGGGGAGCTGTTTTTT.

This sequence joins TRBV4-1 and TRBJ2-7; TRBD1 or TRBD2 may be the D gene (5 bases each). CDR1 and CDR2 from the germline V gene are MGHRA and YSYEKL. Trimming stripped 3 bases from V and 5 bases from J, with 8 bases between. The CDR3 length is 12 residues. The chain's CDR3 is CASSHVGDEQYF. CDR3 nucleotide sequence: TGCGCCAGCAGCCACGTGGGGGACGAGCAGTACTTC.